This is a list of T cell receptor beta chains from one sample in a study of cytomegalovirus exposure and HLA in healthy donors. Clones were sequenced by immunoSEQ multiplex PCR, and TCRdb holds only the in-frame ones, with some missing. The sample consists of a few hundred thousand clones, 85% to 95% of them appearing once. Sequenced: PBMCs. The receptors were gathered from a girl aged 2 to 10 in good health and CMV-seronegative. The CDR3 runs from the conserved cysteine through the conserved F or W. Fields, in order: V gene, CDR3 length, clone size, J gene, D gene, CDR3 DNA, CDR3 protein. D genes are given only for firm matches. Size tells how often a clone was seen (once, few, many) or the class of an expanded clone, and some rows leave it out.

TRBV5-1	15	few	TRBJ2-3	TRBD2	TGCGCCAGCAGCTTTAGCGGGGGATTCACAGATACGCAGTATTTT	CASSFSGGFTDTQYF
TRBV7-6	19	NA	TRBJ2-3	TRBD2	TGTGCCAGCAGCCCAACGCCGGGGGTAGCGGGGACTAGCACAGATACGCAGTATTTT	CASSPTPGVAGTSTDTQYF
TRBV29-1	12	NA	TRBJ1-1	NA	TGCAGCGTTGTCAGGGGTAACACTGAAGCTTTCTTT	CSVVRGNTEAFF
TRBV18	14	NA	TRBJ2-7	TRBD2	TGTGCCAGCTCACCACCGCTTTGGGGGGGCGAGCAGTACTTC	CASSPPLWGGEQYF
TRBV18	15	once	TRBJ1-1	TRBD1	TGTGCCAGCTCAACCAGTACAGGGGCACACACTGAAGCTTTCTTT	CASSTSTGAHTEAFF
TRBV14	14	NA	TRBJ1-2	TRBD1	TGTGCCAGCAGCGGAGGACAGGGTACCTATGGCTACACCTTC	CASSGGQGTYGYTF
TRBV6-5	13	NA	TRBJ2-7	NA	TGTGCCAGCAGTTACTCGGCGGGATTAGGGCAGTACTTC	CASSYSAGLGQYF
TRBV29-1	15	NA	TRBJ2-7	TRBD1	TGCAGCGTTGACGACCCGGGACAGGGATCCTACGAGCAGTACTTC	CSVDDPGQGSYEQYF
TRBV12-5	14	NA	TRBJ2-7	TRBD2	TGTGCTAGTGGAACTAGCGGAGGGGTTTACGAGCAGTACTTC	CASGTSGGVYEQYF
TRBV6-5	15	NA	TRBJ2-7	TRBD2	TGTGCCAGCAGTTACCCGCTAGCGGGAGTGTACGAGCAGTACTTC	CASSYPLAGVYEQYF
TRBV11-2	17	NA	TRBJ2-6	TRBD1	TGTGCCAGTAAACCGGGACAGGGAGTATCTGGGGCCAACGTCCTGACTTTC	CASKPGQGVSGANVLTF
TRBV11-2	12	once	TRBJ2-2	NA	TGTGCCAGCCACCGGGAAGTAGGGGAGCTGTTTTTT	CASHREVGELFF
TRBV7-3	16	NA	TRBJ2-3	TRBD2	TGTGCCAGCAGCTTAAGTGGAGCTAGCGGGGGGGATACGCAGTATTTT	CASSLSGASGGDTQYF
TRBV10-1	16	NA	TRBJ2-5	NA	TGCGCCAGCAGTGAGCCACCGGGAAGATCCCAAGAGACCCAGTACTTC	CASSEPPGRSQETQYF
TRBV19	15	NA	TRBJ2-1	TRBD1	TGTGCCAGTAGATCTCAAGGGACAGCCTACAATGAGCAGTTCTTC	CASRSQGTAYNEQFF
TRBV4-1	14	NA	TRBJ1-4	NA	TGCGCCAGCAGCCACAAAGGGGAAAATGAAAAACTGTTTTTT	CASSHKGENEKLFF
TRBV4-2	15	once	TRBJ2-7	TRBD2	TGTGCCAGCAGCCAGGAGGCGGGGGGGCGGTACGAGCAGTACTTC	CASSQEAGGRYEQYF
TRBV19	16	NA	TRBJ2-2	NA	TGTGCCAGTTCCGCTGCCAGTGTCTTTGATACCGGGGAGCTGTTTTTT	CASSAASVFDTGELFF
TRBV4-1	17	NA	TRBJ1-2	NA	TGCGCCAGCAGCCAAGCCCGGGGGGGGCCGGGATGGGATGGCTACACCTTC	CASSQARGGPGWDGYTF